A single sample gave rise to the 11 T cell receptor beta chains below, sequenced in a study of cytomegalovirus exposure and HLA in healthy donors. Libraries were prepared by immunoSEQ multiplex PCR; TCRdb keeps only in-frame clonotypes and omits some of them. Counted here are 200,000 to 250,000 clones, around four fifths occurring once; the ten biggest clones make up around 5.6%. Sequenced: PBMCs. The receptors shown here come from a woman aged 18-29 years in good health and CMV-seronegative.

This rearrangement joins TRBV5-4 to TRBJ1-4; no firm D call. The V end was cut by 1 base, the J end by 7 bases, with 14 bases between. Looked up from germline, CDR1 is SGHNT and CDR2 is YYREEE (reference sequence). This CDR3 spans 15 amino acids. The CDR3 coding sequence is TGTGCCAGCAGCTTGCGTCCCGGGGAGGGTGAAAAACTGTTTTTT. Protein: CASSLRPGEGEKLFF.

This chain links TRBV6-5 with TRBJ2-1, with no clear D. Deletions cut 2 bases from V and 6 bases from J, with 14 bases between. This CDR3 spans 15 amino acids. Looked up from germline, CDR1 is MNHEY and CDR2 is SVGAGI. CDR3 region: CASSYDHNTANEQFF. The DNA for the CDR3 is TGTGCCAGCAGTTACGACCACAACACAGCCAATGAGCAGTTCTTC.

The CDR3 region is CASALRRGANPTDTQYF. DNA for the CDR3: TGCGCCAGCGCGTTAAGGAGAGGGGCTAACCCCACAGATACGCAGTATTTT. This chain joins TRBV5-1 and TRBJ2-3, with D tentatively TRBD1 or TRBD2 (5 bases each). Germline V gene data show CDR1 as SGHRS and CDR2 as YFSETQ. This CDR3 is built from 17 residues. V was shortened by 7 bases and J by 2 bases, with 23 bases between the two germline ends.

The chain employs TRBV25-1 and TRBJ2-7, with a weak D call TRBD1 (6 bases). Germline loops: CDR1 MGHDK, CDR2 SYGVNS. This CDR3 comprises 16 residues. Trimming cost V 2 bases and J 3 bases, with 17 bases left between them. CDR3 residues: CASSERDGAGVYEQYF. The DNA for the CDR3 is TGTGCCAGCAGTGAAAGGGATGGGGCAGGGGTCTACGAGCAGTACTTC.

The chain has TRBV29-1 and TRBJ2-7; no clear D gene. V gave up 5 bases and J gave up 4 bases, with 6 bases separating them. Per the germline V gene, CDR1 is SQVTM and CDR2 is ANQGSEA. The length of the CDR3 is 10 residues. In DNA, the CDR3 is TGCAGCGTTTGGGCTTACGAGCAGTACTTC. This sequence encodes CSVWAYEQYF.

As regards this clone: Other DNA variants within this sample encode the same CDR3. The rearrangement uses TRBV27 and TRBJ2-2; a possible D gene is TRBD2 (7 bases). CDR3 length: 15 amino acids. Trimming took off 3 bases at V and 3 bases at J, with 11 bases between the two ends. CDR1 MNHEY and CDR2 SMNVEV come from the germline V gene (reference sequence). The CDR3 bases are TGTGCCAGCAGTTTGCGGGGGCAGGACACCGGGGAGCTGTTTTTT. Protein: CASSLRGQDTGELFF.

By share, this clone counts as medium-sized. Additional DNA sequences in this sample encode the identical CDR3. This sequence joins TRBV5-8 and TRBJ1-2, with D tentatively TRBD1 (5 bases). The CDR3 contains 13 residues. The V end was cut by 0 bases, the J end by 4 bases, with 7 bases between. The germline CDR1 and CDR2 sequences are SGHTS and YDEGEE. The CDR3 sequence: CASSLGQLYGYTF. DNA of the CDR3: TGTGCCAGCAGCTTGGGACAGCTCTATGGCTACACCTTC.

In this sample, this clone turned up once. V and J are TRBV5-1 and TRBJ2-1; 9 bases are a match to TRBD2. Unmatched junction bases numbered 5, after V lost 5 bases and J lost 2 bases. Germline-derived CDR1 and CDR2 are SGHRS and YFSETQ. This CDR3 comprises 15 residues. CDR3 in amino acids: CASRQTSGAYNEQFF. The CDR3, as DNA: TGCGCCAGCAGACAGACTAGCGGCGCCTACAATGAGCAGTTCTTC.

V usage is TRBV5-1 and J usage is TRBJ2-5; 7 nucleotides agree with TRBD1. The CDR3 has 16 residues. With 4 bases clipped from V and 2 bases from J, the junction kept 11 bases outside the gene matches. Germline V gene data show CDR1 as SGHRS and CDR2 as YFSETQ. The CDR3 DNA reads TGCGCCAGCAGCGTCAGGACAGGAGTCACACAAGAGACCCAGTACTTC. Translation gives CASSVRTGVTQETQYF.

The J gene is TRBJ1-1, the V gene TRBV2; unclear D gene. The V gene's germline CDR1 is SNHLY and CDR2 FYNNEI. With 6 bases removed from V and 0 bases from J, the gap between germline ends came to 11 bases. CDR3 size: 14 residues. The chain's CDR3 is CASSGKQMNTEAFF. CDR3 DNA: TGTGCCAGCAGCGGCAAGCAAATGAACACTGAAGCTTTCTTT.

The chain is built from TRBV11-2 and TRBJ1-1; D is possibly TRBD1 (6 bases). Trimming took off 3 bases at V and 8 bases at J, with 16 bases between the two ends. Germline V gene data show CDR1 as SGHAT and CDR2 as FQNNGV. The CDR3 covers 14 residues. The CDR3 region is CASSFGRGGIEAFF. CDR3 in DNA: TGTGCCAGCAGCTTTGGCAGGGGAGGGATAGAAGCTTTCTTT.